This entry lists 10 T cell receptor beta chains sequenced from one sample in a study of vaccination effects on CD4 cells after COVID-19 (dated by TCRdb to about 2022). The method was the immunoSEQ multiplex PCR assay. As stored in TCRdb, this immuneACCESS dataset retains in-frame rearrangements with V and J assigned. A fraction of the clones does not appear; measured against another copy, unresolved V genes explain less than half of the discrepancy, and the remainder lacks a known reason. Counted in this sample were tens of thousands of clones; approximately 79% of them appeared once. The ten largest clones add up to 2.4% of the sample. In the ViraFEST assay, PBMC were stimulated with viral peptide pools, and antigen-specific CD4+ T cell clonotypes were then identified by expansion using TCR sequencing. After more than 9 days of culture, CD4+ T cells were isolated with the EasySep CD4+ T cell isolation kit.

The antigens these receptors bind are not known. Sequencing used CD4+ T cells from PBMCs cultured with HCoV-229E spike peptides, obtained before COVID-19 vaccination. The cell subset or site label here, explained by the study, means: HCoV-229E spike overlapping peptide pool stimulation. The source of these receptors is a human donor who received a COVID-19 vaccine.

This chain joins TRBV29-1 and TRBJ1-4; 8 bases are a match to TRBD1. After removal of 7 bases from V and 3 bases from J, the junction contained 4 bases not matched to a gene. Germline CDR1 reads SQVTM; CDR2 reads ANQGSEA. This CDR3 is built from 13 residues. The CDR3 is CSGLDRANEKLFF. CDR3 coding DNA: TGCAGCGGACTGGACAGGGCTAATGAAAAACTGTTTTTT.

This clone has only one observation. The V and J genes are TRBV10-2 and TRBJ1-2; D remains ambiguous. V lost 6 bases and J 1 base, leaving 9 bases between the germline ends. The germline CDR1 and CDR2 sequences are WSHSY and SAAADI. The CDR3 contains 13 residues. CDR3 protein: CASSNTVNYGYTF. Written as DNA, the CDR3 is TGCGCCAGCAGCAATACAGTTAACTATGGCTACACCTTC.

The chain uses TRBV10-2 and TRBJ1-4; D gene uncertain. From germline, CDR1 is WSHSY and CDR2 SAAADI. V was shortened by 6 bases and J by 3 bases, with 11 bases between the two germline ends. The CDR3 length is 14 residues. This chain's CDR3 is CASRGSRANEKLFF. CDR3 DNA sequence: TGCGCCAGCAGGGGGTCAAGGGCTAATGAAAAACTGTTTTTT.

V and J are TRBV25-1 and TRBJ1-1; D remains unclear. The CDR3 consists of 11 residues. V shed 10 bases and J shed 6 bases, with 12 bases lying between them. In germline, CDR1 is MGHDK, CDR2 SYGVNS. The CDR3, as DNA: TGTGCCACCCGGTTTGAAGCTGAAGCTTTCTTT. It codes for CATRFEAEAFF.

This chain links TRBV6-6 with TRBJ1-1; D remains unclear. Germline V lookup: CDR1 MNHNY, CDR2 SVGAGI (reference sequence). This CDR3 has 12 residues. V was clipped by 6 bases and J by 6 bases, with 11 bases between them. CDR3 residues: CASRRTKAEAFF. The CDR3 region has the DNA TGTGCCAGCAGGCGAACCAAAGCTGAAGCTTTCTTT.

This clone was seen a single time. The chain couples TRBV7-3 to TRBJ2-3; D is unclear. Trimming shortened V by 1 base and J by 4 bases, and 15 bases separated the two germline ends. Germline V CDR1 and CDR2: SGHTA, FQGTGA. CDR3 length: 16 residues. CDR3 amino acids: CASSLRSDPRSDTQYF. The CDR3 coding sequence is TGTGCCAGCAGCTTAAGGTCCGACCCTCGGTCAGATACGCAGTATTTT.

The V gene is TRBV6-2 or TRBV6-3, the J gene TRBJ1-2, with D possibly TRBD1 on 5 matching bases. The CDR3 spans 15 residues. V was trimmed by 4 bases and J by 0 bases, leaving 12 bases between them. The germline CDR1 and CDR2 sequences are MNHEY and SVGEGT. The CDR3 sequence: CASSSAGPPNYGYTF. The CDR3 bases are TGTGCCAGCAGTTCAGCGGGGCCTCCTAACTATGGCTACACCTTC.

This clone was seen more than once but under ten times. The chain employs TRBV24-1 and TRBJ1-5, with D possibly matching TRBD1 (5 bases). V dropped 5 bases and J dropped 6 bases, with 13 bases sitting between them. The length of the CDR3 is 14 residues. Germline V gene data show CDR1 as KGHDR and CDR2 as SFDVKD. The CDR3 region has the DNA TGTGCCACCAGTGGGGACGGTGGACGTCAGCCCCAGCATTTT. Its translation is CATSGDGGRQPQHF.

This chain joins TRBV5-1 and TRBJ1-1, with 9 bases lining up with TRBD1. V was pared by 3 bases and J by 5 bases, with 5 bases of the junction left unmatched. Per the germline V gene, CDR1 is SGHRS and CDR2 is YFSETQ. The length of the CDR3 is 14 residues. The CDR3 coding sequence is TGCGCCAGCAGCTCGGGACAGGGAGATACTGAAGCTTTCTTT. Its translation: CASSSGQGDTEAFF.

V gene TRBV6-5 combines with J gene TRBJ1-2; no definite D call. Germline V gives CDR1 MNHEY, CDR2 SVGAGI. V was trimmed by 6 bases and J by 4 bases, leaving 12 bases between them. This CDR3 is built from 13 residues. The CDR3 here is CASSDTQAYGYTF. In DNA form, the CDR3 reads TGTGCCAGCAGCGATACCCAGGCCTATGGCTACACCTTC.